A selection of T cell receptor beta chains follows, all from one sample in a study of CD8 T cells in ankylosing spondylitis. One entry per CDR3 protein, called by TCRdb with MiXCR from the 5' RACE reads. Of about 150,000 distinct CDR3 sequences in the sample, 40% to 50% were seen once. The specimen sequenced was synovial fluid, either unsorted or a sorted T cell fraction (not recorded which). The receptors originated from a male donor with ankylosing spondylitis. CDR3s include the opening cysteine and the closing phenylalanine or tryptophan. The order of the fields is CDR3 DNA, CDR3 protein, V gene, clone size, D gene, J gene. D genes are given only for firm matches. A row's size may be missing; if present it is once, few, many or a size class.

CDR3nt: TGTGCCAGCAGGAGCGGGGCCGGGGAGCTGTTTTTT; CDR3aa: CASRSGAGELFF; v_gene: TRBV12-3/TRBV12-4; abundance: -; d_gene: TRBD2; j_gene: TRBJ2-2
CDR3nt: TGTGCCAGCAGTTACGGGGACGGACGGACCTCTGGGGCCAACGTCCTGACTTTC; CDR3aa: CASSYGDGRTSGANVLTF; v_gene: TRBV6-5; abundance: few; d_gene: -; j_gene: TRBJ2-6
CDR3nt: TGCGCCAGCAGCCGCCAGATCGAAGAGACCCAGTACTTC; CDR3aa: CASSRQIEETQYF; v_gene: TRBV4-1; abundance: -; d_gene: -; j_gene: TRBJ2-5
CDR3nt: TGTGCCAGCAGTGGACAGGGACTTGAGCAGTACTTC; CDR3aa: CASSGQGLEQYF; v_gene: TRBV25-1; abundance: -; d_gene: -; j_gene: TRBJ2-7
CDR3nt: TGTGCCATCACCGCCGGCCTAGCGGGAGCTGGTGAGCAGTTCTTC; CDR3aa: CAITAGLAGAGEQFF; v_gene: TRBV10-3; abundance: few; d_gene: TRBD2; j_gene: TRBJ2-1
CDR3nt: TGTGCCAGCAGCTTAGGGGGACCGAATGGCTACACCTTC; CDR3aa: CASSLGGPNGYTF; v_gene: TRBV7-9; abundance: many; d_gene: -; j_gene: TRBJ1-2
CDR3nt: TGTGCCAGCAGTTTGGTCTCACTCCTACGGGGTATCGGGAACACTGAAGCTTTCTTT; CDR3aa: CASSLVSLLRGIGNTEAFF; v_gene: TRBV12-3/TRBV12-4; abundance: few; d_gene: -; j_gene: TRBJ1-1
CDR3nt: TGTGCCAGCAGCTTAGCGCTTACCCCGGGACAGGGGCCCTACGAGCAGTACTTC; CDR3aa: CASSLALTPGQGPYEQYF; v_gene: TRBV11-1; abundance: -; d_gene: TRBD1; j_gene: TRBJ2-7
CDR3nt: TGCAGTGCCCCCCCGGCGGGGCAGGACTACAATGAGCAGTTCTTC; CDR3aa: CSAPPAGQDYNEQFF; v_gene: TRBV20-1; abundance: -; d_gene: -; j_gene: TRBJ2-1
CDR3nt: TGTGCCAGCAGTTTTGGGCAGGGTAGCAATCAGCCCCAGCATTTT; CDR3aa: CASSFGQGSNQPQHF; v_gene: TRBV12-3/TRBV12-4; abundance: many; d_gene: -; j_gene: TRBJ1-5
CDR3nt: TGTGCCAGCACCAGACTTGAAGGGGACACTGAAGCTTTCTTT; CDR3aa: CASTRLEGDTEAFF; v_gene: TRBV6-5; abundance: medium-sized; d_gene: -; j_gene: TRBJ1-1
CDR3nt: TGTGCCAGCAGCTTGGACAGGGGGCGCATAGAAGAGACCCAGTACTTC; CDR3aa: CASSLDRGRIEETQYF; v_gene: TRBV5-6; abundance: -; d_gene: TRBD1; j_gene: TRBJ2-5
CDR3nt: TGTGCCAGCAGCCTAGGACTAGCGGGATCCCTGAGCTCCTACAATGAGCAGTTCTTC; CDR3aa: CASSLGLAGSLSSYNEQFF; v_gene: TRBV11-1; abundance: many; d_gene: TRBD2; j_gene: TRBJ2-1
CDR3nt: TGTGCCAGCAGTTACACTGGGACTAGCGGGAGGGTGGGCAATGAGCAGTTCTTC; CDR3aa: CASSYTGTSGRVGNEQFF; v_gene: TRBV6-5; abundance: -; d_gene: TRBD2; j_gene: TRBJ2-1
CDR3nt: TGTGCCAGCAGTTTAGGATCCTGGGGACCTCTCACAGATACGCAGTATTTT; CDR3aa: CASSLGSWGPLTDTQYF; v_gene: TRBV27; abundance: -; d_gene: -; j_gene: TRBJ2-3
CDR3nt: TGTGCCAGCAGCCACAGCAGGTCCTCCTACGAGCAGTACTTC; CDR3aa: CASSHSRSSYEQYF; v_gene: TRBV3-1; abundance: few; d_gene: -; j_gene: TRBJ2-7
CDR3nt: TGCAGTGCTAGAGATCCCGCGGGGGTATACGAGCAGTACTTC; CDR3aa: CSARDPAGVYEQYF; v_gene: TRBV20-1; abundance: few; d_gene: TRBD2; j_gene: TRBJ2-7
CDR3nt: TGTGCCAGCAGGGAGACCCGGGACTATTCGCATGGGTACTTC; CDR3aa: CASRETRDYSHGYF; v_gene: TRBV2; abundance: few; d_gene: TRBD2; j_gene: TRBJ2-4
CDR3nt: TGTGCCAGCACACGGGGATTCTACAATGGGCAGTTCTTC; CDR3aa: CASTRGFYNGQFF; v_gene: TRBV12-3/TRBV12-4; abundance: -; d_gene: -; j_gene: TRBJ2-1
CDR3nt: TGTGCCAGCAGCCCCCTCGTGCTGGCAATGAACACTGAAGCTTTCTTT; CDR3aa: CASSPLVLAMNTEAFF; v_gene: TRBV4-2; abundance: -; d_gene: -; j_gene: TRBJ1-1
CDR3nt: TGCAGTGCTAGTGTCGCTAGCGGGTACAATGAGCAGTTCTTC; CDR3aa: CSASVASGYNEQFF; v_gene: TRBV20-1; abundance: -; d_gene: TRBD2; j_gene: TRBJ2-1
CDR3nt: TGCAGCGTTGAGGAGGGACTAGCGGGACCCCTTGTATACAATGAGCAGTTATTC; CDR3aa: CSVEEGLAGPLVYNEQLF; v_gene: TRBV29-1; abundance: -; d_gene: TRBD2; j_gene: TRBJ2-1
CDR3nt: TGCGCCAGCAGCCAAGATTGGGCGGCGGGAGGGCACAAAGACTACGAGCAGTACTTC; CDR3aa: CASSQDWAAGGHKDYEQYF; v_gene: TRBV4-3; abundance: -; d_gene: TRBD2; j_gene: TRBJ2-7
CDR3nt: TGTGCCAGCAGTTACGACCCCGAGGGGCCTAGCGGTTACTCCTACGAGCAGTACTTC; CDR3aa: CASSYDPEGPSGYSYEQYF; v_gene: TRBV6-2/TRBV6-3; abundance: once; d_gene: TRBD2; j_gene: TRBJ2-7
CDR3nt: TGTGCCAGCAGCTTCGGGGGGGTGGCTGAAGCTTTCTTT; CDR3aa: CASSFGGVAEAFF; v_gene: TRBV7-2; abundance: -; d_gene: -; j_gene: TRBJ1-1
CDR3nt: TGCGCCAGCAGCCATCACCCTTTGGCGGGAGGCAATGAGCAGTTCTTC; CDR3aa: CASSHHPLAGGNEQFF; v_gene: TRBV4-1; abundance: -; d_gene: TRBD2; j_gene: TRBJ2-1
CDR3nt: TGTGCCAGCAGCAGGACTAGCGGGAGCACAGATACGCAGTATTTT; CDR3aa: CASSRTSGSTDTQYF; v_gene: TRBV13; abundance: many; d_gene: TRBD2; j_gene: TRBJ2-3
CDR3nt: TGTGCCAGCACTTTGCGAGTAGGCTCCTACGAGCAGTACTTC; CDR3aa: CASTLRVGSYEQYF; v_gene: TRBV5-5; abundance: -; d_gene: -; j_gene: TRBJ2-7
CDR3nt: TGTGCCAGCAGCAAAGGGCGGGACGAGAAGACAGATACGCAGTATTTT; CDR3aa: CASSKGRDEKTDTQYF; v_gene: TRBV21-1; abundance: few; d_gene: -; j_gene: TRBJ2-3
CDR3nt: TGCAGTGCTTCCAGCGGGGGCCCCCTCGGGGAGCTGTTTTTT; CDR3aa: CSASSGGPLGELFF; v_gene: TRBV20-1; abundance: -; d_gene: TRBD2; j_gene: TRBJ2-2
CDR3nt: TGTGCCAGCAGTTTCCCCCGCGGGACAGGGGATACCGGGGAGCTGTTTTTT; CDR3aa: CASSFPRGTGDTGELFF; v_gene: TRBV28; abundance: few; d_gene: TRBD1; j_gene: TRBJ2-2
CDR3nt: TGCGCCAGCAGCCCAATTTGGGTGGGTCCGGCAGATACGCAGTATTTT; CDR3aa: CASSPIWVGPADTQYF; v_gene: TRBV5-1; abundance: -; d_gene: -; j_gene: TRBJ2-3
CDR3nt: TGTGCCAGCAGTGACTTGTATGAAAAACTGTTTTTT; CDR3aa: CASSDLYEKLFF; v_gene: TRBV2; abundance: -; d_gene: -; j_gene: TRBJ1-4
CDR3nt: TGTGCCAGCAGTACCCGGACTAGCGGGGGGTCAGATACGCAGTATTTT; CDR3aa: CASSTRTSGGSDTQYF; v_gene: TRBV4-2; abundance: -; d_gene: TRBD2; j_gene: TRBJ2-3
CDR3nt: TGTGCCAGCAGCTCGGTTCGCGGCGGGAGAACCTACGAGCAGTACTTC; CDR3aa: CASSSVRGGRTYEQYF; v_gene: TRBV11-2; abundance: many; d_gene: TRBD2; j_gene: TRBJ2-7
CDR3nt: TGCGCCAGCAGCTCCAGGGCCGGAGGACAGCCCCAGCATTTT; CDR3aa: CASSSRAGGQPQHF; v_gene: TRBV5-1; abundance: -; d_gene: -; j_gene: TRBJ1-5
CDR3nt: TGTGCCAGCAGTTTTGTGTCTTGGCACACCATCCATAGACCCCAGCATTTT; CDR3aa: CASSFVSWHTIHRPQHF; v_gene: TRBV12-3/TRBV12-4; abundance: -; d_gene: -; j_gene: TRBJ1-5
CDR3nt: TGTGCCAGCAGCCCGACAGGGAATTCGGGCGAGCAGTACTTC; CDR3aa: CASSPTGNSGEQYF; v_gene: TRBV7-4; abundance: -; d_gene: TRBD1; j_gene: TRBJ2-7
CDR3nt: TGTGCCAGCAGCGTCAGCCAGGGATATGAGCAGTTCTTC; CDR3aa: CASSVSQGYEQFF; v_gene: TRBV5-6; abundance: few; d_gene: -; j_gene: TRBJ2-1
CDR3nt: TGTGCCACCAGCAGACTAGCGGGCACGGGGTGGCTGTTTTTT; CDR3aa: CATSRLAGTGWLFF; v_gene: TRBV15; abundance: -; d_gene: TRBD2; j_gene: TRBJ2-2
CDR3nt: TGTGCCAGCAGACCCCCTAGCGGGAGTTTTTCTTATGAGCAGTTCTTC; CDR3aa: CASRPPSGSFSYEQFF; v_gene: TRBV12-3/TRBV12-4; abundance: few; d_gene: TRBD2; j_gene: TRBJ2-1
CDR3nt: TGCAGCGTTGCGGCACAGGGATATAAGGACGAGCAGTACTTC; CDR3aa: CSVAAQGYKDEQYF; v_gene: TRBV29-1; abundance: -; d_gene: -; j_gene: TRBJ2-7
CDR3nt: TGTGCCATCAGTGATCAGCGGCCCACAGATACGCAGTATTTT; CDR3aa: CAISDQRPTDTQYF; v_gene: TRBV10-3; abundance: -; d_gene: -; j_gene: TRBJ2-3
CDR3nt: TGCAGTGCTAGAGACCTCGGGCGACTCACCTACGAGCAGTACTTC; CDR3aa: CSARDLGRLTYEQYF; v_gene: TRBV20-1; abundance: few; d_gene: -; j_gene: TRBJ2-7
CDR3nt: TGCAGTGCGGCGTCGGACAGCTCCTACGAGCAGTACTTC; CDR3aa: CSAASDSSYEQYF; v_gene: TRBV20-1; abundance: -; d_gene: -; j_gene: TRBJ2-7
CDR3nt: TGCAGTGCGCTAGCGGGGGTCAGCTCCTACAATGAGCAGTTCTTC; CDR3aa: CSALAGVSSYNEQFF; v_gene: TRBV20-1; abundance: -; d_gene: TRBD2; j_gene: TRBJ2-1
CDR3nt: TGTGCCAGCAGCCAAGGGGATAAGTGGTTCTCTGGAAACACCATATATTTT; CDR3aa: CASSQGDKWFSGNTIYF; v_gene: TRBV4-2; abundance: once; d_gene: -; j_gene: TRBJ1-3
CDR3nt: TGTGCCACCACCGCCTGGGGAGAGACAAACACCGGGGAGCTGTTTTTT; CDR3aa: CATTAWGETNTGELFF; v_gene: TRBV15; abundance: few; d_gene: -; j_gene: TRBJ2-2
CDR3nt: TGCAGTGCTAGACTCGGCGGGAACACTGAAGCTTTCTTT; CDR3aa: CSARLGGNTEAFF; v_gene: TRBV20-1; abundance: few; d_gene: -; j_gene: TRBJ1-1
CDR3nt: TGCGCCAGCAGCACCAGGACAGGGGTGAATGAGCAGTTCTTC; CDR3aa: CASSTRTGVNEQFF; v_gene: TRBV5-1; abundance: -; d_gene: TRBD1; j_gene: TRBJ2-1
CDR3nt: TGTGCCAGCAGCTTAGTTAGCGGGAGCTACAATGAGCAGTTCTTC; CDR3aa: CASSLVSGSYNEQFF; v_gene: TRBV7-2; abundance: many; d_gene: TRBD2; j_gene: TRBJ2-1
CDR3nt: TGTGCCAGCTCACCGGGACACACCAGCAATCAGCCCCAGCATTTT; CDR3aa: CASSPGHTSNQPQHF; v_gene: TRBV18; abundance: -; d_gene: -; j_gene: TRBJ1-5
CDR3nt: TGTGCCAGCAGTTTCGCCGGGAGAAGCTCCTACGAGCAGTACTTC; CDR3aa: CASSFAGRSSYEQYF; v_gene: TRBV12-3/TRBV12-4; abundance: -; d_gene: -; j_gene: TRBJ2-7
CDR3nt: TGTGCCAGCAGTTTATCGTCCCCTAACTATGGCTACACCTTC; CDR3aa: CASSLSSPNYGYTF; v_gene: TRBV27; abundance: -; d_gene: -; j_gene: TRBJ1-2